This T cell receptor (beta chain) was profiled in a study of memory CD4+ T cells and cytomegalovirus serostatus. The sort gate was single viable CD3+CD4+CD8-CD45RO+ cells for memory CD4+ T cells. Findings and limits, study-wide: 67 of 164 known CMV-associated TCRbeta sequences appeared in CD4+ memory.

Methods used by the authors: After removing out-of-frame reads, 2.3 million or so distinct TCRbeta sequences remained. Measured with immunoSEQ multiplex PCR; TCRdb has only the in-frame clones, and not every one. Clone size and V and J calls were adopted from that table, with D and trimming inferred from the DNA. The sample lists approximately 51,000 clones, around 76% occurring once. In regard to this clone: As yet, its antigen is unknown.

V was trimmed by 6 bases and J by 3 bases, leaving 3 bases between them. The CDR3 consists of 11 residues. From germline, CDR1 is ENHRY and CDR2 SYGVKD. This clonotype was obtained from an adult in good health and CMV-seropositive. The gene calls are TRBV10-3 and TRBJ2-1, with D uncertain. What was sequenced was memory CD4+ T cells from blood. In DNA, the CDR3 is TGTGCCATCAGCAACTACAATGAGCAGTTCTTC. Translating it yields CAISNYNEQFF.